One and the same sample provided the 11 T cell receptor beta chains below, sequenced in a study of CD8+CD57+ T cells in acquired aplastic anemia. TCR beta VDJ and CDR3 were profiled, and genomic DNA was the template. TCRdb re-called the reads through MiXCR, storing one row per CDR3 protein. The table lists fewer than 300,000 distinct CDR3 sequences, 82% of them singletons. Before being chosen for sequencing, patients had shown CD8+CD57+ cell expansion by flow cytometry. The sequenced sample consisted of sorted CD4+, CD8+, or CD8+CD57+ T cells (not recorded which) from PBMCs. The source of these receptors is a human donor with aplastic anemia.

The rearrangement uses TRBV11-3 and TRBJ2-3, with D perhaps matching TRBD1 (5 bases). The CDR3 extends over 17 amino acids. The V gene's germline CDR1 is SGHNT and CDR2 YENEEA. V dropped 2 bases and J dropped 2 bases, with 17 bases sitting between them. CDR3 sequence: CASSLRLTVATTDTQYF. Here the CDR3 DNA reads TGTGCCAGCAGCTTACGCCTGACAGTAGCTACCACAGATACGCAGTATTTT.

The V call is TRBV9, the J call TRBJ2-6, with D perhaps matching TRBD1 or TRBD2 (5 bases each). This CDR3 spans 14 amino acids. V was pared by 3 bases and J by 2 bases, with 6 bases between. The germline CDR1 and CDR2 sequences are SGDLS and YYNGEE. This chain's CDR3 is CASSGGAGANVLTF. DNA of the CDR3: TGTGCCAGCAGCGGAGGGGCTGGGGCCAACGTCCTGACTTTC.

The V call is TRBV10-1, the J call TRBJ2-1; weak D call: TRBD1 (6 bases). The CDR3 extends over 13 amino acids. CDR1 is WNHNN and CDR2 is SYGVQD in the germline V gene (reference sequence). CDR3: CGSRGGCWDEQFF. The CDR3 nucleotides read TGCGGTAGCAGGGGCGGGTGCTGGGATGAGCAGTTCTTC.

This clonotype has a count of ten or more. The chain employs TRBV9 and TRBJ2-3, with a tentative D call TRBD1 (5 bases). The CDR3 is 18 residues long. Trimming stripped 3 bases from V and 1 base from J, with 21 bases between. The germline gives CDR1 SGDLS, CDR2 YYNGEE. DNA of the CDR3: TGTGCCAGCAGCGCGCCTTACCCCCAGGGAAGGGGCACAGATACGCAGTATTTT. It encodes CASSAPYPQGRGTDTQYF.

This clonotype was detected a few times. The CDR3 does not end in the conserved phenylalanine or tryptophan, so this is likely a read error. It is unclear where the CDR3 begins or ends on the DNA, so no DNA is shown, and the CDR3 is as TCRdb lists it. The rearrangement links TRBV7-9 to TRBJ2-3; the D segment call TRBD1 is taken from the table without a DNA check. Germline-derived CDR1 and CDR2 are SEHNR and FQNEAQ (reference sequence). Including both end residues, the CDR3 is 13 amino acids long. CDR3 protein: CASSQGQGRPTSS.

As for this clonotype: At one end, the junction sequence differs from germline, possibly due to a read error. The CDR3 protein is CASSSDGGCTNGELF. DNA for the CDR3: TGTGCCAGCAGCTCAGATGGGGGATGCACAAACGGGGAGTTGTTT. The chain employs TRBV2 and TRBJ2-3; D could derive from TRBD1 or TRBD2 (5 bases each). Germline V gene data show CDR1 as SNHLY and CDR2 as FYNNEI. The CDR3 covers 15 residues.

This clonotype was detected only a few times. At one boundary the junction diverges from the germline segment, which might be a read error. J is TRBJ2-1 and V is TRBV2; tentatively, D is TRBD2 (7 bases). Germline lookup yields CDR1 SNHLY and CDR2 FYNNEI. The length of the CDR3 is 15 residues. CDR3 bases: TGTGCCAGCAGTGGGGCTGGGGGGGCGAACACTGAAGAGTTCTTT. Protein sequence: CASSGAGGANTEEFF.

The chain combines TRBV9 with TRBJ2-2; D is unclear. CDR3 length equals 16 residues. The germline V gene encodes CDR1 SGDLS and CDR2 YYNGEE. The V end lost 0 bases, the J end lost 11 bases, and 20 bases lay between the germline ends. CDR3: CASSVGSDTHDFELFF. CDR3 nucleotide sequence: TGTGCCAGCAGCGTAGGGTCAGATACGCATGATTTTGAGCTGTTTTTT.

This chain connects TRBV7-9 to TRBJ2-5; D gene unclear. Looked up from germline, CDR1 is SEHNR and CDR2 is FQNEAQ (reference sequence). Trimming took 0 bases from V and 7 from J, leaving 9 bases between them. The length of the CDR3 is 13 residues. In DNA, the CDR3 is TGTGCCAGCAGCTTAGCGGGAAGTGGGACCCAGTACTTC. It encodes CASSLAGSGTQYF.

The rearrangement joins TRBV19 to TRBJ1-5; D uncertain. V lost 11 bases and J lost 1, with 18 bases in between. Germline V gene lookup returns CDR1 LNHDA and CDR2 SQIVND (reference sequence). The CDR3 contains 15 residues. For the CDR3, the DNA is TGTGCCTGGAGTGTACCGGGGAACAGCAATCAGCCCCAGCATTTT. Translating it yields CAWSVPGNSNQPQHF.

This clonotype was counted only a few times. V is TRBV10-3 and J is TRBJ2-7, with D maybe TRBD1 (6 bases). This CDR3 comprises 12 residues. Germline CDR1 and CDR2: ENHRY and SYGVKD. The V end was cut by 6 bases, the J end by 4 bases, with 10 bases between. The CDR3 DNA reads TGTGCCATCAGCCCCAGGGGTTACGAGCAGTACTTC. It encodes CAISPRGYEQYF.